This is a list of T cell receptor beta chains from one sample in a study of OX40 agonist ivuxolimab in advanced cancers. Sequenced by immunoSEQ multiplex PCR; TCRdb stores in-frame clones only, minus some. The profile shows 66,000 or so clones, 85% of them singletons. The sequencing used CD4+ or CD8+ T cells sorted from blood, collected in a trial of the OX40 agonist ivuxolimab. The source of these receptors is an adult with an advanced solid tumor such as melanoma, head and neck, liver or kidney cancer. Each CDR3 is given with its conserved first and last residue. The order of the fields is V gene, D gene, clone size, CDR3 length, J gene, CDR3 DNA, CDR3 protein. A D gene is named only where the DNA matches it firmly. The size field is filled for only some rows; it gives once, few, many or a size class.

>TRBV18|-|once|14|TRBJ2-5
TGTGCCAGCTCACCATCGATACAGGGTGAGACCCAGTACTTC
CASSPSIQGETQYF
>TRBV30|TRBD2|-|18|TRBJ2-7
TGTGCCTGGAGCTTTACCCCGGGACTAGCGGGGGCCTCCTACGAGCAGTACTTC
CAWSFTPGLAGASYEQYF
>TRBV7-3|-|-|12|TRBJ2-2
TGTGCCAGCAGGGGACGGACAGGGGAGCTGTTTTTT
CASRGRTGELFF
>TRBV5-5|TRBD1|-|13|TRBJ1-6
TGTGCCACCTCACAGGGGAGGGATTCACCCCTCCACTTT
CATSQGRDSPLHF
>TRBV27|-|-|14|TRBJ2-7
TGTGCCAGCAGTTCCGGACGGACTCTAGGCGAGCAGTACTTC
CASSSGRTLGEQYF
>TRBV7-6|-|-|14|TRBJ2-1
TGTGCCAGCAGCTTGAGGCATGAGGGCAATGAGCAGTTCTTC
CASSLRHEGNEQFF
>TRBV9|-|-|15|TRBJ2-1
TGTGCCAGCAGCGCGACCGCAGGGAGGGGGATCGAGCAGTTCTTC
CASSATAGRGIEQFF
>TRBV4-1|TRBD1|few|15|TRBJ1-5
TGCGCCAGCAGCCAAGACGCGACAGGGCATCAGCCCCAGCATTTT
CASSQDATGHQPQHF
>TRBV15|-|-|15|TRBJ1-5
TGTGCCACCAGCCTCCCAAGGCGAGGCAATCAGCCCCAGCATTTT
CATSLPRRGNQPQHF
>TRBV28|-|-|13|TRBJ1-1
TGTGCCAGCAGTTTCGGAGGACGGAGTGAAGCTTTCTTT
CASSFGGRSEAFF
>TRBV19|-|-|12|TRBJ2-2
TGTGCCAGTAGCACCAACACCGGGGAGCTGTTTTTT
CASSTNTGELFF
>TRBV5-1|-|-|14|TRBJ1-1
TGCGCCAGCAGCTCCGAGCAGGGGCGGACTGAAGCTTTCTTT
CASSSEQGRTEAFF
>TRBV5-1|-|-|12|TRBJ2-7
TGCGCCAGCAGCTTGGGGGCTGGGGAGCAGTACTTC
CASSLGAGEQYF
>TRBV6-5|-|-|13|TRBJ1-2
TGTGCCAGCAGTCAGAGGGTTGACTATGGCTACACCTTC
CASSQRVDYGYTF
>TRBV5-4|TRBD1|-|14|TRBJ1-5
TGTGCCAGCAGCCTCGGACAGGGGGATCAGCCCCAGCATTTT
CASSLGQGDQPQHF
>TRBV9|-|-|14|TRBJ1-5
TGTGCCAGCAGCGTAGAAGGGGGGCAGATGCCCCAGCATTTT
CASSVEGGQMPQHF
>TRBV15|-|-|13|TRBJ2-1
TGTGCCACCAGCAGAGCGGGCAGTATAAAGCAGTTCTTC
CATSRAGSIKQFF
>TRBV5-4|TRBD1|-|14|TRBJ1-1
TGTGCCAGCAGCTTGGACAGGGGGAGCACTGAAGCTTTCTTT
CASSLDRGSTEAFF
>TRBV19|-|once|14|TRBJ2-7
TGTGCCAGTAGTATCTTTCAGGGCTACTACGAGCAGTACTTC
CASSIFQGYYEQYF
>TRBV5-4|TRBD2|medium-sized|15|TRBJ2-7
TGTGCCAGCAGCCTCGGCGGGGGTAGTTCCTACGAGCAGTACTTC
CASSLGGGSSYEQYF
>TRBV6-1|-|-|15|TRBJ1-6
TGTGCCAGCAGTGACCGGAGCTCCTATAATTCACCCCTCCACTTT
CASSDRSSYNSPLHF
>TRBV19|-|-|14|TRBJ1-1
TGTGCCAGTAGTCCGTCATGGGCGAACACTGAAGCTTTCTTT
CASSPSWANTEAFF
>TRBV7-3|-|-|17|TRBJ1-1
TGTGCCAGCAGCTTAGTAAAGGGTATAGGGCAGAACACTGAAGCTTTCTTT
CASSLVKGIGQNTEAFF
>TRBV13|TRBD1|-|15|TRBJ2-7
TGTGCCAGCAGCTTAGATGGGACAGGGGCTTACGAGCAGTACTTC
CASSLDGTGAYEQYF
>TRBV14|TRBD1|once|15|TRBJ2-7
TGTGCCAGCAGCCACGGGACAGGCGTTGTAGGCAAGCAGTACTTC
CASSHGTGVVGKQYF
>TRBV10-1|-|-|16|TRBJ2-1
TGCGCCAGCAGCCCGTCGGCGCTACAGATTGGGAATGAGCAGTTCTTC
CASSPSALQIGNEQFF
>TRBV19|TRBD1|-|14|TRBJ2-7
TGTGCCAGTAGGGGACAGGGAAATACCTACGAGCAGTACTTC
CASRGQGNTYEQYF
>TRBV7-6|-|-|13|TRBJ2-7
TGTGCCAGCAGCTCTCCAATTGTCTACGAGCAGTACTTC
CASSSPIVYEQYF
>TRBV7-2|-|-|15|TRBJ1-5
TGTGCCAGCAGCTTATCTGACAGCCATAATCAGCCCCAGCATTTT
CASSLSDSHNQPQHF
>TRBV28|-|-|14|TRBJ1-1
TGTGCCAGCAGTTTAGGGGGATTGGTCTCTGAAGCTTTCTTT
CASSLGGLVSEAFF
>TRBV18|-|-|13|TRBJ1-2
TGTGCCTCCCAGGCGGGGGGGTTCTATGGCTACACCTTC
CASQAGGFYGYTF
>TRBV28|-|-|12|TRBJ2-3
TGTGCCAGCAGGCCTAGCTGGGATACGCAGTATTTT
CASRPSWDTQYF
>TRBV7-8|TRBD1|-|16|TRBJ1-2
TGTGCCAGCAGCTTAGGCCAGGGACAGATCTTCTATGGCTACACCTTC
CASSLGQGQIFYGYTF
>TRBV11-2|TRBD2|-|14|TRBJ2-7
TGTGCCAGCAGTTCCTCGGGGGGACTCTACGAGCAGTACTTC
CASSSSGGLYEQYF
>TRBV7-9|-|-|12|TRBJ2-7
TGTGCCAGCAGCCGAGGGTTAGACGAGCAGTACTTC
CASSRGLDEQYF
>TRBV6-5|-|once|11|TRBJ1-2
TGTGCCAGCAGGTCTGCAGCTGGCTACACCTTC
CASRSAAGYTF
>TRBV7-8|-|-|14|TRBJ1-1
TGTGCCAGCAGCTTAGCGCCCAGGGGCACTGAAGCTTTCTTT
CASSLAPRGTEAFF
>TRBV28|TRBD1|-|14|TRBJ1-2
TGTGCCAGCAGTTCCGTGGACAGGACCTATGGCTACACCTTC
CASSSVDRTYGYTF
>TRBV4-2|TRBD2|-|16|TRBJ2-2
TGTGCCAGCAGCCCCTCGGGCGGGGGTACTACCGGGGAGCTGTTTTTT
CASSPSGGGTTGELFF
>TRBV5-4|TRBD1|-|16|TRBJ1-6
TGTGCCAGCAGCTTACCGGGACAGGGCTATAATTCACCCCTCCACTTT
CASSLPGQGYNSPLHF
>TRBV5-8|TRBD1|-|15|TRBJ1-5
TGTGCCAGCAGCTTGGGACAGGGGTTCAGGCAGCCCCAGCATTTT
CASSLGQGFRQPQHF
>TRBV30|-|once|12|TRBJ2-7
TGTGCCTGGTCAGTGGGTCCCTACGAGCAGTACTTC
CAWSVGPYEQYF